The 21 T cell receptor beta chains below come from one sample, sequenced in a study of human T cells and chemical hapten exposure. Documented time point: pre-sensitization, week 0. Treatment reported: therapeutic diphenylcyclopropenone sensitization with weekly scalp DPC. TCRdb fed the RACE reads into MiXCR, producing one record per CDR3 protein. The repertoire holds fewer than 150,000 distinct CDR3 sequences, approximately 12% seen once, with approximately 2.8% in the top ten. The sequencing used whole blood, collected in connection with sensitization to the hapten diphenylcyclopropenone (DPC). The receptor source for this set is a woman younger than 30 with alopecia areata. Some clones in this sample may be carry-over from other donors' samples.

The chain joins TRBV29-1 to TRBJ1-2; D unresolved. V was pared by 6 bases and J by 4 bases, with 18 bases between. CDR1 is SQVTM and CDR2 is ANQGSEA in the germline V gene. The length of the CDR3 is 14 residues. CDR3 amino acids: CSVNSLGRAYGYTF. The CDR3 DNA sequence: TGCAGCGTCAATAGCCTAGGACGGGCCTATGGCTACACCTTC.

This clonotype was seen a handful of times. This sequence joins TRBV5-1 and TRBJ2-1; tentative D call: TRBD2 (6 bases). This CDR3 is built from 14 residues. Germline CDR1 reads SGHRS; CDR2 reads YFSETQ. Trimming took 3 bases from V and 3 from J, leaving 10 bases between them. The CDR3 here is CASSSGLNYNEQFF. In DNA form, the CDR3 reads TGCGCCAGCAGCTCGGGACTGAACTACAATGAGCAGTTCTTC.

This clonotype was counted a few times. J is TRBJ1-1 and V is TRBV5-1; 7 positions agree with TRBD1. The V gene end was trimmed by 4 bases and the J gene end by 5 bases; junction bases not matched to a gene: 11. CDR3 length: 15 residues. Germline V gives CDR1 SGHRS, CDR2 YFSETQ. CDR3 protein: CASSQLRQGGTEAFF. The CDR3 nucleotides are TGCGCCAGCAGCCAACTCAGACAGGGAGGGACTGAAGCTTTCTTT.

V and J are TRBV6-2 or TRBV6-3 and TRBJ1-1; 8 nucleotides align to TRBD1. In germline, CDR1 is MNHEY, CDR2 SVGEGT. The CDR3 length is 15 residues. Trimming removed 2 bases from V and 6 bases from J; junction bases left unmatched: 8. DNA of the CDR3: TGTGCCAGCAGTTACCCTTTACAGGGGGGAGCTGAAGCTTTCTTT. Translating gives CASSYPLQGGAEAFF.

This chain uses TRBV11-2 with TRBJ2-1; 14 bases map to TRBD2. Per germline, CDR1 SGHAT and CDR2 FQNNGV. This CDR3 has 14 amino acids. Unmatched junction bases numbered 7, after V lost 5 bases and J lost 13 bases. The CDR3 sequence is CASSLPGLAGAQFF. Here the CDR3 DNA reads TGTGCCAGCAGCCTTCCGGGACTAGCGGGGGCCCAGTTCTTC.

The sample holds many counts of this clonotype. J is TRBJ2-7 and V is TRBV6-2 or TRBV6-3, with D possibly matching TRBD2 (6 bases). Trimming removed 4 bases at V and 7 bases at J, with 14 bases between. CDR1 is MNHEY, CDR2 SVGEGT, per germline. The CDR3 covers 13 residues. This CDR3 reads CASSWREAWEQYF. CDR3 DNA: TGTGCCAGCAGTTGGAGGGAAGCTTGGGAGCAGTACTTC.

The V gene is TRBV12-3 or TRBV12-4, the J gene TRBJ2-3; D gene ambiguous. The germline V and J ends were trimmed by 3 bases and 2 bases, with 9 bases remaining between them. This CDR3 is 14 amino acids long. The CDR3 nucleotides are TGTGCCAGCAGTTTCAGTGGAACCACAGATACGCAGTATTTT. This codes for CASSFSGTTDTQYF.

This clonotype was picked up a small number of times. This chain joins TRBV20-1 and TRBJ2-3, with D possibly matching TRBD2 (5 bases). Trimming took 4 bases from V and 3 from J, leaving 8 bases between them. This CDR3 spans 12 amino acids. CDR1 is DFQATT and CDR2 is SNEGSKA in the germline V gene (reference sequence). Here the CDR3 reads CSATDFTDTQYF. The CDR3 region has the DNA TGCAGTGCTACGGACTTTACAGATACGCAGTATTTT.

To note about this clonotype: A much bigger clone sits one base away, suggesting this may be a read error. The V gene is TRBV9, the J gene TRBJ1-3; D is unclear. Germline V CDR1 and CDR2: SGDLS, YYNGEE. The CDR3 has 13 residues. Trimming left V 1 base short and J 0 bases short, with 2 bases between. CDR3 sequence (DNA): TGTGCCAGCAGCGTATACTCTGGAAACACCATATATTTT. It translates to CASSVYSGNTIYF.

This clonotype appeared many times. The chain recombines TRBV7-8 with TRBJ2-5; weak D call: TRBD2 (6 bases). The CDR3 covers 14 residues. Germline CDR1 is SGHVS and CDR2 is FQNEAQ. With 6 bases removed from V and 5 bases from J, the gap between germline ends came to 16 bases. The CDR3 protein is CASSPRGVTETQYF. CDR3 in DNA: TGTGCCAGCAGTCCTCGCGGGGTGACCGAGACCCAGTACTTC.

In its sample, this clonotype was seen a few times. CDR3 coding DNA: TGTGCCAGCAGTGAGGCGGCCGCAGATACGCAGTATTTT. Its protein product is CASSEAAADTQYF. This chain links TRBV28 with TRBJ2-3, with unresolved D. Germline V gives CDR1 MDHEN, CDR2 SYDVKM. Trimming pared 5 bases from V and 4 bases from J, leaving 10 bases between. The CDR3 covers 13 residues.

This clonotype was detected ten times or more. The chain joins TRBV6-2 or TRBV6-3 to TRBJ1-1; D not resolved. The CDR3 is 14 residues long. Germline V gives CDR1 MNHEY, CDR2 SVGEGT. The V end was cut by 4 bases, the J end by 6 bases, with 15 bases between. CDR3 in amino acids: CASSLRGYDAEAFF. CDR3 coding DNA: TGTGCCAGCAGTTTGCGCGGGTATGACGCTGAAGCTTTCTTT.

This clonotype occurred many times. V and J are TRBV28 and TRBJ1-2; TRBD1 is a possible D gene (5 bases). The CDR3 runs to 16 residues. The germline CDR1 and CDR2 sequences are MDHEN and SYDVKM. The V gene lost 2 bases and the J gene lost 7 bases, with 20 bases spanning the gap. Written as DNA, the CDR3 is TGTGCCAGCAGTTTAAGGGTCGGCCCAGGACACTCTGGCTACACCTTC. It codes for CASSLRVGPGHSGYTF.

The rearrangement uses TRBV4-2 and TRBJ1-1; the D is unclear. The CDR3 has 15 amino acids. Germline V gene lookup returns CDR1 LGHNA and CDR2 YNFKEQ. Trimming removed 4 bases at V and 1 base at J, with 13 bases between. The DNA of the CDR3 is TGTGCCAGCAGCCGAATAACCCAAGGGAACACTGAAGCTTTCTTT. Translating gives CASSRITQGNTEAFF.

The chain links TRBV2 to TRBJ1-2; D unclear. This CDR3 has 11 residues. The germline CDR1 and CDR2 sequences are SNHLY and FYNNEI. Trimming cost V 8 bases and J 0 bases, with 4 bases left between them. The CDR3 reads CASPTNYGYTF. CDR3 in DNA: TGTGCCAGCCCCACTAACTATGGCTACACCTTC.

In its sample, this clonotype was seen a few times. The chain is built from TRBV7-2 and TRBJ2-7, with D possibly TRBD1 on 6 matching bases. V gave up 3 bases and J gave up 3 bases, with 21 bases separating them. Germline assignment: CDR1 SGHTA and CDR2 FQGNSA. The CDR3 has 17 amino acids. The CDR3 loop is CASSFPTGTPNRYEQYF. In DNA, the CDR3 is TGTGCCAGCAGCTTCCCCACCGGGACACCCAACCGCTACGAGCAGTACTTC.

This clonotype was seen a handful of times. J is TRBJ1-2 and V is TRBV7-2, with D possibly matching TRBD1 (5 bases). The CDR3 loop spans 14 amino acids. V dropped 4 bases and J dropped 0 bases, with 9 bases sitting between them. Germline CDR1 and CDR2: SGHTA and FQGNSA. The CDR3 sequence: CASSSDSPNYGYTF. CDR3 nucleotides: TGTGCCAGCAGCTCCGACAGTCCTAACTATGGCTACACCTTC.

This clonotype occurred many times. Here the CDR3 reads CASSPRQGYNEQFF. The CDR3 DNA reads as TGTGCCAGCAGCCCCCGACAGGGCTACAATGAGCAGTTCTTC. The V call is TRBV11-2, the J call TRBJ2-1; 7 bases are shared with TRBD1. Trimming at V came to 5 bases and at J to 3 bases, leaving 4 bases not matched to a gene. Looked up from germline, CDR1 is SGHAT and CDR2 is FQNNGV. CDR3 length: 14 residues. Together with reference TRBV11-2 and TRBJ2-1, the CDR3 gives the full variable domain: EAGVAQSPRYKIIEKRQSVAFWCNPISGHATLYWYQQILGQGPKLLIQFQNNGVVDDSQLPKDRFSAERLKGVDSTLKIQPAKLEDSAVYLCASSPRQGYNEQFFGPGTRLTVL.

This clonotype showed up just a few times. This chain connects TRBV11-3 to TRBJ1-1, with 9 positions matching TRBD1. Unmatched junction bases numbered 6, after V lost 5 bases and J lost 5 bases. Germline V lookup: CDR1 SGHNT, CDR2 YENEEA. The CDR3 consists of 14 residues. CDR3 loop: CASSRQGEGTEAFF. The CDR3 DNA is TGTGCCAGCAGCCGACAGGGGGAGGGGACTGAAGCTTTCTTT.

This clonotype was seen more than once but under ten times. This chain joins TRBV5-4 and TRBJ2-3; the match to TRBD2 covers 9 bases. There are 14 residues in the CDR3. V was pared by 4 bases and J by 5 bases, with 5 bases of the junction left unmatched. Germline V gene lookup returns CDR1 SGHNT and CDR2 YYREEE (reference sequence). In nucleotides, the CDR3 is TGTGCCAGCAGCAGGGTGCGGGGGGGAGATACGCAGTATTTT. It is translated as CASSRVRGGDTQYF.

Here the CDR3 reads CASSQLTGGSPYEQYF. DNA for the CDR3: TGTGCCAGCAGCCAGCTGACAGGGGGCTCCCCCTACGAGCAGTACTTC. The chain has TRBV4-2 and TRBJ2-7, with TRBD1 matching 10 bases. Per germline, CDR1 LGHNA and CDR2 YNFKEQ. This CDR3 comprises 16 residues. V lost 3 bases, J lost 2 bases, and 7 bases stayed unmatched.